This T cell receptor (beta chain) emerged from a study of CD4 T cells in relation to SARS-CoV-2 and coronaviruses. Study as a whole: After roughly 11 days of antigen culture, PBMC TCR beta CDR3s were sequenced.

The unexposed donors gave CD4+ T cells in about 2011-2018, prior to COVID-19. CD4+ T cells were isolated from the cells after less than 13 days of culture. Clones were read by immunoSEQ multiplex PCR, and TCRdb kept only the in-frame ones, dropping some. The sample contains about 16,000 clones, about 80% of which appear only once. Comment on this clone: Its specificity is not known.

In germline, CDR1 is MGHRA, CDR2 YSYEKL. CDR3 length: 14 amino acids. V gave up 4 bases and J gave up 4 bases, with 10 bases separating them. Sequenced: CD4+ T cells from PBMCs, cultured in vitro. The clonotype originates from a human donor in good health. The chain links TRBV4-1 to TRBJ1-4; D not resolved. The DNA of the CDR3 is TGCGCCAGCAGCCGCGGTCCCAATAATGAAAAACTGTTTTTT. Amino acid sequence: CASSRGPNNEKLFF.